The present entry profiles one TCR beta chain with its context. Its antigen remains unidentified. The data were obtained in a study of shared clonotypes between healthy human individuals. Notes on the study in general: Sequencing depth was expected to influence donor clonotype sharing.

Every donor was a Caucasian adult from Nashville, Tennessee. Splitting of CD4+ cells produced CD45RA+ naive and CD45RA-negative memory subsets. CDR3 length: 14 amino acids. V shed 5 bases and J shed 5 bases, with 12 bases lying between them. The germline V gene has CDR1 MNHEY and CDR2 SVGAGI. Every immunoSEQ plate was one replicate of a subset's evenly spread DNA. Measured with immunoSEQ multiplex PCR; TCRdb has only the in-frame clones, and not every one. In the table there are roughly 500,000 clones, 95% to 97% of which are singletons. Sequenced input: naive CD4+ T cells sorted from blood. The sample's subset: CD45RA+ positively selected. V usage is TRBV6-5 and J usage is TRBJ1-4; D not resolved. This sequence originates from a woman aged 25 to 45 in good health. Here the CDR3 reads CASSRTHRNEKLFF. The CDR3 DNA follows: TGTGCCAGCAGTCGGACGCACCGGAATGAAAAACTGTTTTTT.